The sequence of this T cell receptor beta chain was determined in a study of cytomegalovirus exposure and HLA in healthy donors. V was clipped by 0 bases and J by 1 base; unmatched bases: 5. The CDR3 is 17 amino acids. This PCR relied on a set of 60 Vbeta primers and 13 Jbeta primers. Clones were sequenced by immunoSEQ multiplex PCR, and TCRdb holds only the in-frame ones, with some missing. The sample yields 78,000 or so clones, 70% to 85% seen once. This sequence joins TRBV6-7 and TRBJ2-2; 7 bases align to TRBD1. TRBV6-7 has ORF status, its function being uncertain. This sequence was found in a woman between 50 and 59 years old in good health and CMV-seronegative. Sequenced material: PBMCs. CDR3: CASSYSTWTGNTGELFF. CDR3 in DNA: TGTGCCAGCAGTTACTCGACTTGGACAGGGAACACCGGGGAGCTGTTTTTT.